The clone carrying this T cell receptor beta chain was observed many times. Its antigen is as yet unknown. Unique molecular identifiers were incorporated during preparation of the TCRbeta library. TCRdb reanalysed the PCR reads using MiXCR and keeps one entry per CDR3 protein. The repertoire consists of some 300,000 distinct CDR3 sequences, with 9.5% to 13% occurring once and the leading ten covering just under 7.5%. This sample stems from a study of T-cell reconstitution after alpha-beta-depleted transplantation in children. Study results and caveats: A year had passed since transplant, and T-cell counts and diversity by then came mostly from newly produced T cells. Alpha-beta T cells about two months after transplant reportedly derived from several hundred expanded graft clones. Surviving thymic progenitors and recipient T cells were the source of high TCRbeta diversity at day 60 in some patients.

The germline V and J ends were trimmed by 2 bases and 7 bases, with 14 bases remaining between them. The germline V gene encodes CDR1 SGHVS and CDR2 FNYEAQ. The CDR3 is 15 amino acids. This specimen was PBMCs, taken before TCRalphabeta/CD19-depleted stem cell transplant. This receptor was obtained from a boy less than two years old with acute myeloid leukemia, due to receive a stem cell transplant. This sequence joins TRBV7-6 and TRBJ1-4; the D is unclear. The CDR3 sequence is CASSLTAAGSEKLFF. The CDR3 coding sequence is TGTGCCAGCAGCTTAACGGCCGCCGGGAGTGAAAAACTGTTTTTT.